A selection of T cell receptor beta chains follows, all from one sample in a study of T cell responses to AZD1222 COVID-19 vaccine. TCRdb's copy holds only in-frame clones and misses some; the assay was immunoSEQ multiplex PCR. The repertoire has about 110,000 clones, around 90% of them found once; the top ten carry around 20%. The material sequenced was peripheral blood, taken on day 0 of AZD1222 vaccination. The origin of the receptors is an adult in good health. CDR3s include the opening cysteine and the closing phenylalanine or tryptophan. The order of the fields is V gene, J gene, D gene, clone size, CDR3 protein, CDR3 DNA. D genes are given only for firm matches. Clone size is not always given. Where it is, it says once, few, many or a class for expanded clones.

>TRBV3-1/TRBV3-2|TRBJ1-3|NA|NA
CASSQELEADTIYF
TGTGCCAGCAGCCAAGAGTTAGAGGCGGACACCATATATTTT
>TRBV7-2|TRBJ1-6|NA|NA
CASSLGPGKSGSPLHF
TGTGCCAGCAGCTTAGGCCCAGGGAAGAGCGGTTCACCCCTCCACTTT
>TRBV6-2/TRBV6-3|TRBJ1-5|TRBD1|NA
CASSLTGTGYQPQHF
TGTGCCAGCAGTCTCACCGGGACAGGGTATCAGCCCCAGCATTTT
>TRBV11-2|TRBJ1-1|TRBD1|NA
CASSLAGGNTEAFF
TGTGCCAGCAGCTTGGCAGGGGGAAACACTGAAGCTTTCTTT
>TRBV9|TRBJ2-1|NA|NA
CASSDRQAPYNEQFF
TGTGCCAGCAGCGACAGACAGGCCCCCTACAATGAGCAGTTCTTC
>TRBV15|TRBJ1-4|NA|NA
CATSRETTQWPGNEEKLFF
TGTGCCACCAGCAGAGAAACTACCCAGTGGCCAGGGAATGAGGAAAAACTGTTTTTT
>TRBV10-3|TRBJ1-5|NA|NA
CAISESGSTVLNDQPQHF
TGTGCCATCAGTGAGTCGGGGAGTACGGTCCTCAATGATCAGCCCCAGCATTTT
>TRBV3-1/TRBV3-2|TRBJ2-3|NA|once
CASSQDGRRDTQYF
TGTGCCAGCAGCCAAGATGGGAGACGAGATACGCAGTATTTT
>TRBV18|TRBJ1-5|NA|NA
CASSPKGNLEPQHF
TGTGCCAGCTCACCAAAGGGGAACCTGGAGCCCCAGCATTTT
>TRBV4-1|TRBJ1-5|NA|once
CASSQGDHSNQPQHF
TGCGCCAGCAGCCAAGGGGATCATAGCAATCAGCCCCAGCATTTT
>TRBV11-3|TRBJ2-2|NA|NA
CASSLYTGELFF
TGTGCCAGCAGCCTCTACACCGGGGAGCTGTTTTTT
>TRBV4-3|TRBJ1-2|TRBD1|once
CASSQDTTGTVYGYTF
TGCGCCAGCAGCCAAGATACGACAGGGACGGTTTATGGCTACACCTTC
>TRBV4-3|TRBJ2-1|NA|NA
CASSQSSSYNEQFF
TGCGCCAGCAGCCAGTCTAGCTCCTACAATGAGCAGTTCTTC
>TRBV7-8|TRBJ2-1|NA|NA
CASVRDRITYNEQFF
TGTGCCAGCGTCCGGGACCGGATCACCTACAATGAGCAGTTCTTC
>TRBV18|TRBJ1-1|NA|NA
CASSLEQNTEAFF
TGTGCCAGCTCACTAGAACAGAACACTGAAGCTTTCTTT
>TRBV4-3|TRBJ2-5|NA|NA
CASSQAGDGTQYF
TGCGCCAGCAGCCAAGCGGGGGACGGGACCCAGTACTTC
>TRBV5-3|TRBJ2-2|TRBD1|NA
CARSPGTGWNTGELFF
TGTGCCAGAAGCCCTGGGACAGGGTGGAACACCGGGGAGCTGTTTTTT
>TRBV19|TRBJ1-1|NA|NA
CASSIRGRDVEAFF
TGTGCCAGTAGTATAAGGGGGAGGGACGTTGAAGCTTTCTTT
>TRBV5-1|TRBJ1-1|NA|NA
CASSLDARRGTEAFF
TGCGCCAGCAGCTTGGATGCCAGAAGGGGCACTGAAGCTTTCTTT
>TRBV5-6|TRBJ1-1|NA|NA
CASSHNPTALEAFF
TGTGCCAGCAGCCATAACCCGACAGCTCTTGAAGCTTTCTTT